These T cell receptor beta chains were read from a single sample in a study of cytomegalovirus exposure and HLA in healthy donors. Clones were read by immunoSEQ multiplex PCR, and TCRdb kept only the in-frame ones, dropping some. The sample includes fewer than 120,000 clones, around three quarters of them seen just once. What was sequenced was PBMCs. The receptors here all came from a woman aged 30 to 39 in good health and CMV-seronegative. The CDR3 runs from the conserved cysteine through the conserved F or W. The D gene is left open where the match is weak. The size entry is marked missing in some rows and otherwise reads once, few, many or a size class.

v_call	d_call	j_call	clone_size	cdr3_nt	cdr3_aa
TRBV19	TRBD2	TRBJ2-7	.	TGTGCCAGTAGTATAGTGGCTAGCGGGAGTTACGAGCAGTACTTC	CASSIVASGSYEQYF
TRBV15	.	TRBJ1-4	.	TGTGCCACCAGCGGCGGACAGAGGGTTGAAAAACTGTTTTTT	CATSGGQRVEKLFF
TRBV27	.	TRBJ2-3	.	TGTGCCAGCAGTTTCCAGGGTAGCGGTACGCAGTATTTT	CASSFQGSGTQYF
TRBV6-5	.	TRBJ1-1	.	TGTGCCAGCAGGTCGGCGGCGAATCTGAACACTGAAGCTTTCTTT	CASRSAANLNTEAFF
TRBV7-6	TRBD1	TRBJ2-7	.	TGTGCCAGCAGCTGGGGACAGGGGGCCGGCGAGCAGTACTTC	CASSWGQGAGEQYF
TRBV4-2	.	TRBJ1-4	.	TGTGCCAGCAGCCAAGCGGTTGAAAAACTGTTTTTT	CASSQAVEKLFF
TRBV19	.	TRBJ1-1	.	TGTGCCAGCAAACCCGACGGGAGGAGGACCAACACTGAAGCTTTCTTT	CASKPDGRRTNTEAFF
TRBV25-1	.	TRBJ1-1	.	TGTGCCAGCAGTGGACCAGGGAACACTGAAGCTTTCTTT	CASSGPGNTEAFF
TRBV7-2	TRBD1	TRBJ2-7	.	TGTGCCAGCACATTACAGGGGATGTTAAACGAGCAGTACTTC	CASTLQGMLNEQYF
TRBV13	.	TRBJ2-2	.	TGTGCCAGCAGCTTAGGCCTTAGGACAGAGAACACCGGGGAGCTGTTTTTT	CASSLGLRTENTGELFF
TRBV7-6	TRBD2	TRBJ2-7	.	TGTGCCAGCAGCTTAGTTCCGGGACTAGCGGGAGCTTCATCCTACGAGCAGTACTTC	CASSLVPGLAGASSYEQYF
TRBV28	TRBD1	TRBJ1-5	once	TGTGCCAGCAGCCGGGACAGCGACGGTAATCAGCCCCAGCATTTT	CASSRDSDGNQPQHF
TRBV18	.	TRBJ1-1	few	TGTGCCAGCTCCCGCTCGGGGAGGAACACTGAAGCTTTCTTT	CASSRSGRNTEAFF
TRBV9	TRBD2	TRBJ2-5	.	TGTGCCAGCAGCGGCGGGACTAGCGGGGGCCAAGAGACCCAGTACTTC	CASSGGTSGGQETQYF
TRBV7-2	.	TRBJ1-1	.	TGTGCCAGCAGCTTATACGGAGGGAACACTGAAGCTTTCTTT	CASSLYGGNTEAFF
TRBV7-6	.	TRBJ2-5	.	TGTGCCAGCAGCTTGGTTTGGACAGAACAAGAGACCCAGTACTTC	CASSLVWTEQETQYF
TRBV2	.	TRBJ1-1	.	TGTGCCAGCAGGAGCCCCGGGGAAGGGTCCACTGAAGCTTTCTTT	CASRSPGEGSTEAFF
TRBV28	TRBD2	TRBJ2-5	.	TGTGCCAGCAGCCAGAGCGGGGTCCAAGAGACCCAGTACTTC	CASSQSGVQETQYF
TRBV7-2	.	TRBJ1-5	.	TGTGCCAGCAGCGTCGGACAGCTTAGCAATCAGCCCCAGCATTTT	CASSVGQLSNQPQHF
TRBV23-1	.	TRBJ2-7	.	TGCGCCAGCAGTCCCCCCAGGTACAGGGTGGTTTACGAGCAGTACTTC	CASSPPRYRVVYEQYF
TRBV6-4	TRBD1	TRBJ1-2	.	TGTGCCAGCAGTATCGAACAGGGGTCCCCTAGTGGCTACACCTTC	CASSIEQGSPSGYTF
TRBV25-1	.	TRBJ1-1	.	TGTGCCAGCAGTCTTTTTCTGAACACTGAAGCTTTCTTT	CASSLFLNTEAFF
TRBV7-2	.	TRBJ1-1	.	TGTGCCAGCAGCTCTAGCGGACGGTTCAACACTGAAGCTTTCTTT	CASSSSGRFNTEAFF
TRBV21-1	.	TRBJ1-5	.	TGTGCCAGCAGCAAAGGGATGGGACACTATAGCAATCAGCCCCAGCATTTT	CASSKGMGHYSNQPQHF